A selection of T cell receptor beta chains follows, all from one sample in a study of cytomegalovirus exposure and HLA in healthy donors. Here immunoSEQ multiplex PCR was the method, and the copy in TCRdb shows in-frame clones only, minus some. The sample has about 100,000 clones, 79% seen once. The sequenced sample was PBMCs. The receptors were sampled from a woman in her thirties or forties in good health and CMV-seronegative. Both conserved end residues are part of each CDR3.

V	J	CDR3
TRBV28	TRBJ1-4	CASSYPRGGNEKLFF
TRBV27	TRBJ1-1	CASSPQRRAEAFF
TRBV15	TRBJ2-7	CATSRETGRYEQYF
TRBV30	TRBJ2-2	CAWRGDGGGPGTGELFF
TRBV30	TRBJ1-5	CAWRDPGAPQPQHF
TRBV27	TRBJ2-3	CASSFRRGSDTDTQYF
TRBV2	TRBJ1-4	CASSEAGRPQEKLFF
TRBV21-1	TRBJ2-2	CASSKGTAGGPLFAANTGELFF
TRBV19	TRBJ2-7	CASSPEAPTYEQYF
TRBV10-1	TRBJ2-1	CASSESGGLAGFHEQFF
TRBV7-2	TRBJ2-5	CASSLRSQGETQYF
TRBV30	TRBJ2-3	CAWSASWTSGRADTQYF
TRBV5-1	TRBJ2-7	CASRRTTGVYEQYF
TRBV11-2	TRBJ1-5	CASSLGDRKNQPQHF
TRBV5-1	TRBJ2-2	CASSPPDTYTGELFF
TRBV7-2	TRBJ1-2	CASSSSTGLYGYTF
TRBV5-4	TRBJ1-4	CASSSRQGREKLFF
TRBV6-1	NA	CASSEAGTYEQYF
TRBV1	TRBJ2-7	CTSSQEPPGLESHEQYF
TRBV14	TRBJ2-7	CASSRLHDGGEQYF
TRBV19	TRBJ2-3	CASSRWDTQYF
TRBV27	TRBJ2-2	CASSGAKNTGELFF
TRBV5-5	TRBJ2-5	CASSPITGNWETQYF
TRBV5-1	TRBJ2-2	CASSFGGRNGGELFF
TRBV9	TRBJ1-2	CASSVTDLANYGYTF
TRBV11-2	TRBJ2-2	CASSLSRGELFF
TRBV5-4	TRBJ2-7	CASSPRDREIHEQYF
TRBV14	TRBJ2-2	CASSQAGVKTGELFF